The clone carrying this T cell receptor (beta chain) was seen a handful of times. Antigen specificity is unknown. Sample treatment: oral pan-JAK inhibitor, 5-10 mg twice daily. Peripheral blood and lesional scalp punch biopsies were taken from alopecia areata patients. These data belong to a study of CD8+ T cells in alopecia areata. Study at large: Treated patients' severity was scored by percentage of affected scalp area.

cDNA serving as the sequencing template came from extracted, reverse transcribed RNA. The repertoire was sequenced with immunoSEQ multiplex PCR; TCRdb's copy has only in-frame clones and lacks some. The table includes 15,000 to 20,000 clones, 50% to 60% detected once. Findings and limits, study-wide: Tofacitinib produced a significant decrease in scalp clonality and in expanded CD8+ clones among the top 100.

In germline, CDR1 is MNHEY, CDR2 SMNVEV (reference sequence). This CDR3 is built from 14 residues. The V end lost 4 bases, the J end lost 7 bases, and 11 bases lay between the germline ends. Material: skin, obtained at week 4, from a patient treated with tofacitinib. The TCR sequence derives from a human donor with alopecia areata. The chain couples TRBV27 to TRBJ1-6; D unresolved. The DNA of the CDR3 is TGTGCCAGCAGTTCCGGGAGCGGGAATTCACCCCTCCACTTT. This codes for CASSSGSGNSPLHF.